A selection of T cell receptor beta chains follows, all from one sample in a study of follicular helper T cells after annual influenza vaccination. The assay was immunoSEQ multiplex PCR, and TCRdb's table has in-frame clones only and misses some. Here the sample spans roughly 5,700 clones, roughly 84% being singletons. The starting material was CXCR5+ CD38- circulating T follicular helper cells from blood, obtained 7 days after influenza vaccination. These receptors all come from an adult who received the influenza vaccine. Both conserved end residues are part of each CDR3. A D gene is named only where the DNA matches it firmly. Only part of the rows carry a size: once, few, many, or a class if the clone is expanded.

cdr3_length	v_call	clone_size	j_call	d_call	cdr3_aa	cdr3_nt
13	TRBV18	few	TRBJ2-7	TRBD1	CASSGQGGSEQYF	TGTGCCAGCTCGGGACAGGGGGGCAGTGAGCAGTACTTC
18	TRBV18	NA	TRBJ2-5	TRBD2	CASSPGPSLAGVQETQYF	TGTGCCAGCTCACCCGGCCCTTCTTTAGCGGGCGTTCAAGAGACCCAGTACTTC
13	TRBV2	few	TRBJ2-7	TRBD2	CASKGAGTYEQYF	TGTGCCAGCAAAGGAGCGGGAACCTACGAGCAGTACTTC
14	TRBV28	NA	TRBJ1-6	NA	CASSVITNNSPLHF	TGTGCCAGCAGTGTTATTACCAATAATTCACCCCTCCACTTT
13	TRBV2	NA	TRBJ2-2	NA	CASSVGVTGELFF	TGTGCCAGCAGTGTAGGCGTCACCGGGGAGCTGTTTTTT
11	TRBV9	NA	TRBJ2-3	NA	CASGSETIQYF	TGTGCCAGCGGGAGTGAGACCATTCAGTATTTT
12	TRBV5-6	NA	TRBJ2-5	NA	CATGTFQETQYF	TGTGCCACCGGGACGTTCCAAGAGACCCAGTACTTC
16	TRBV5-5	NA	TRBJ1-1	TRBD1	CASSLALAGGNTEAFF	TGTGCCAGCAGCTTGGCCCTCGCAGGGGGGAACACTGAAGCTTTCTTT
13	TRBV6-1	NA	TRBJ2-6	NA	CASGSSGANVLTF	TGTGCCAGCGGGAGCTCTGGGGCCAACGTCCTGACTTTC
12	TRBV7-8	NA	TRBJ1-1	NA	CASSLAGTEAFF	TGTGCCAGCAGCTTAGCGGGGACTGAAGCTTTCTTT
16	TRBV28	NA	TRBJ2-2	NA	CASRKSEGRRHGELFF	TGTGCCAGCAGAAAATCCGAGGGGCGCAGGCACGGGGAGCTGTTTTTT
15	TRBV4-1	NA	TRBJ2-2	NA	CASSQENLNTGELFF	TGCGCCAGCAGCCAAGAGAACTTGAACACCGGGGAGCTGTTTTTT
15	TRBV7-2	NA	TRBJ2-7	NA	CASSLAQTRSYEQYF	TGTGCCAGCAGCTTAGCGCAGACTAGATCCTATGAGCAGTACTTC
15	TRBV10-3	NA	TRBJ2-1	NA	CAISEQGYSYNEQFF	TGTGCCATCAGTGAGCAGGGGTACTCCTACAATGAGCAGTTCTTC
15	TRBV5-1	few	TRBJ2-2	NA	CASSLGGDSSGELFF	TGCGCCAGCAGCTTGGGCGGGGATAGCTCCGGGGAGCTGTTTTTT
22	TRBV9	NA	TRBJ1-2	NA	CASSFLEQLTTPSYSWGYGYTF	TGTGCCAGCAGCTTCCTGGAGCAATTAACTACCCCCTCGTACTCTTGGGGCTATGGCTACACCTTC
12	TRBV28	NA	TRBJ1-2	TRBD1	CASSDRGYGYTF	TGTGCCAGCAGTGACAGGGGCTATGGCTACACCTTC
15	TRBV9	NA	TRBJ1-3	NA	CASRGDGNSGNTIYF	TGTGCCAGCAGAGGTGACGGCAACTCTGGAAACACCATATATTTT
13	TRBV10-3	NA	TRBJ1-1	NA	CAISEQASTEAFF	TGTGCCATCAGTGAGCAGGCGTCCACTGAAGCTTTCTTT
11	TRBV20-1	NA	TRBJ1-5	NA	CSARAGEVQHF	TGCAGTGCACGAGCGGGTGAGGTCCAGCATTTT
14	TRBV19	NA	TRBJ1-5	NA	CASSPIGGNQPQHF	TGTGCCAGTAGTCCCATCGGGGGCAATCAGCCCCAGCATTTT
14	TRBV6-6	few	TRBJ2-7	NA	CASSYLGLGNEQYF	TGTGCCAGCAGTTACTTGGGCTTGGGCAACGAGCAGTACTTC
13	TRBV18	NA	TRBJ2-7	NA	CASSQGQTYEQYF	TGTGCCAGCTCACAAGGACAGACCTACGAGCAGTACTTC
15	TRBV4-1	once	TRBJ1-1	NA	CASSKGTSGDTEAFF	TGCGCCAGCAGTAAGGGGACGTCAGGGGACACTGAAGCTTTCTTT
16	TRBV12-5	NA	TRBJ2-2	TRBD1	CASGSGTGRAAGELFF	TGTGCTAGTGGTTCCGGGACAGGGAGGGCAGCCGGGGAGCTGTTTTTT
15	TRBV9	NA	TRBJ2-3	NA	CASSVAPTNTDTQYF	TGTGCCAGCAGCGTAGCTCCGACGAATACAGATACGCAGTATTTT
14	TRBV5-1	NA	TRBJ2-3	TRBD1	CASSLTGYGDTQYF	TGCGCCAGCAGCCTGACAGGGTATGGGGATACGCAGTATTTT
14	TRBV11-2	NA	TRBJ1-2	NA	CAIEPPDLFYGYTF	TGTGCCATCGAACCGCCGGACCTATTTTATGGCTACACCTTC
13	TRBV28	NA	TRBJ1-6	NA	CASSPPGQVSLHF	TGTGCCAGCAGTCCTCCGGGACAAGTGTCCCTCCACTTT
15	TRBV5-5	NA	TRBJ1-4	NA	CASSLEGREAEKLFF	TGTGCCAGCAGCTTGGAGGGCCGAGAGGCTGAAAAACTGTTTTTT
13	TRBV12-5	NA	TRBJ2-5	NA	CASGTQPGGTQYF	TGTGCTAGTGGAACCCAGCCCGGTGGGACCCAGTACTTC
13	TRBV6-4	NA	TRBJ1-2	NA	CASSALPGYGYTF	TGTGCCAGCAGTGCATTACCAGGCTATGGCTACACCTTC
15	TRBV21-1	NA	TRBJ2-7	NA	CASSKAGSPPYEQYF	TGTGCCAGCAGCAAAGCCGGCAGTCCCCCCTACGAGCAGTACTTC
15	TRBV6-1	NA	TRBJ2-1	NA	CASTLGQFQYNEQFF	TGTGCCAGCACCCTCGGCCAGTTCCAATACAATGAGCAGTTCTTC
14	TRBV5-1	NA	TRBJ1-2	NA	CASSRGDNSYGYTF	TGCGCCAGCAGCCGGGGGGACAACTCTTATGGCTACACCTTC
14	TRBV7-8	NA	TRBJ1-1	NA	CASSFRRKGSEAFF	TGTGCCAGCAGCTTTAGGCGCAAGGGATCTGAAGCTTTCTTT
11	TRBV6-1	NA	TRBJ2-7	NA	CASRDNYEQYF	TGTGCCAGCAGGGATAACTACGAGCAGTACTTC
14	TRBV11-2	NA	TRBJ1-1	NA	CASSTDSKNTEAFF	TGTGCCAGCAGCACGGACAGTAAGAACACTGAAGCTTTCTTT
16	TRBV5-5	NA	TRBJ2-2	NA	CASSQVQGGGTGELFF	TGTGCCAGCAGCCAGGTCCAAGGGGGTGGGACCGGGGAGCTGTTTTTT
15	TRBV29-1	NA	TRBJ2-1	TRBD2	CSAKLGTSGVNEQFF	TGCAGCGCCAAGCTAGGGACTAGCGGGGTCAATGAGCAGTTCTTC
15	TRBV27	NA	TRBJ1-5	TRBD1	CASSKSRQGGQPQHF	TGTGCCAGCAGCAAATCACGACAGGGAGGGCAGCCCCAGCATTTT
14	TRBV6-5	NA	TRBJ1-4	NA	CASSQGATNEKLFF	TGTGCCAGCAGTCAGGGAGCAACTAATGAAAAACTGTTTTTT
14	TRBV5-1	NA	TRBJ2-7	TRBD1	CASSVGGTMNEQYF	TGCGCCAGCAGCGTAGGGGGCACGATGAACGAGCAGTACTTC
15	TRBV4-2	NA	TRBJ2-2	TRBD1	CASSQADRVTGELFF	TGTGCCAGCAGCCAAGCTGACAGGGTAACCGGGGAGCTGTTTTTT
14	TRBV6-6	NA	TRBJ1-2	TRBD1	CASSYAQGEDGYTF	TGTGCCAGCAGTTACGCACAGGGGGAGGATGGCTACACCTTC
18	TRBV15	NA	TRBJ2-3	TRBD2	CATSRALAGETSTDTQYF	TGTGCCACCAGCAGAGCGCTAGCGGGGGAAACTAGCACAGATACGCAGTATTTT
14	TRBV5-1	NA	TRBJ2-3	NA	CASSLGQSGDTQYF	TGCGCCAGCAGCTTGGGACAGAGCGGAGATACGCAGTATTTT
13	TRBV19	NA	TRBJ2-5	NA	CASSQGLQETQYF	TGTGCCAGTAGCCAGGGGTTGCAAGAGACCCAGTACTTC
15	TRBV6-5	NA	TRBJ2-1	TRBD2	CASSYSGGDYNEQFF	TGTGCCAGCAGTTACTCGGGGGGGGACTACAATGAGCAGTTCTTC
17	TRBV7-2	NA	TRBJ1-3	NA	CASSFSSTVLSGNTIYF	TGTGCCAGCAGCTTCTCTTCGACAGTCCTCTCTGGAAACACCATATATTTT
13	TRBV27	few	TRBJ1-5	NA	CASSPWGKQPQHF	TGTGCCAGCAGTCCTTGGGGGAAACAGCCCCAGCATTTT
16	TRBV6-5	NA	TRBJ1-5	NA	CASSYLRIQGYQPQHF	TGTGCCAGCAGTTACCTACGAATCCAGGGGTATCAGCCCCAGCATTTT
16	TRBV2	NA	TRBJ1-1	NA	CASSDRDGGLNTEAFF	TGTGCCAGCAGTGATAGGGACGGAGGACTAAACACTGAAGCTTTCTTT